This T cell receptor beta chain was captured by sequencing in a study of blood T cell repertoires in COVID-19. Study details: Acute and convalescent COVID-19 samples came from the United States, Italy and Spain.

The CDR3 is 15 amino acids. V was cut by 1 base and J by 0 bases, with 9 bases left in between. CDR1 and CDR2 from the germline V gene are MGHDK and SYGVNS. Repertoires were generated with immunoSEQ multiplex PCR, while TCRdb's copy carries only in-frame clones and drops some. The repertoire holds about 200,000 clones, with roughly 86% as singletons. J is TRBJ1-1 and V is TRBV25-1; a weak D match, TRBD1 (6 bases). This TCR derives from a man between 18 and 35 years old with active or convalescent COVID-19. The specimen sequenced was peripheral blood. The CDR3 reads CASSELAGVNTEAFF. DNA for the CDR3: TGTGCCAGCAGTGAATTGGCAGGGGTGAACACTGAAGCTTTCTTT.